This record covers a single T cell receptor (beta chain). Its antigen is unknown. Clones were sequenced by immunoSEQ multiplex PCR, and TCRdb holds only the in-frame ones, with some missing. The sample records 75,000 to 100,000 clones, around 92% being singletons. The data were obtained in a study of graft-versus-host responses after intestinal transplantation. Study-wide findings and caveats: Individuals who had graft-donor T cell macrochimerism had allografts that showed high graft-versus-host to host-versus-graft clonal ratios. GvH clones surfaced in recipient marrow, some emerging earlier in ileum or blood. Early post-transplant declines in HvG were associated with peak levels of circulating GvH clones.

Germline V lookup: CDR1 SGDLS, CDR2 YYNGEE. With 5 bases clipped from V and 3 bases from J, the junction kept 6 bases outside the gene matches. This CDR3 comprises 15 residues. The receptor's source is a human donor who was the organ donor for an intestinal transplant. Source: unstimulated CD4+ T cells sorted from spleen or lymph node cells, taken before transplant. The chain couples TRBV9 to TRBJ2-1; 9 positions agree with TRBD1. The CDR3 DNA follows: TGTGCCAGCAGAGAGACAGGGGGAGTCTACAATGAGCAGTTCTTC. Its protein product is CASRETGGVYNEQFF.